Here is one T cell receptor beta chain with its context. Its matching antigen is unknown. V was pared by 6 bases and J by 7 bases, with 7 bases of the junction left unmatched. The CDR3 runs 15 residues. Per germline, CDR1 MNHEY and CDR2 SVGAGI. The protocol was immunoSEQ multiplex PCR, while the TCRdb copy is restricted to in-frame clones and leaves out a portion. The table records roughly 130,000 clones, 88% of them present only once. The data were obtained in a study of radiation and T cells in renal cell carcinoma. Study-wide background: Nephrectomy followed 15 Gy stereotactic body radiation by 4 weeks.

Broader study findings: Baseline intratumoral clonotype presence is unknown without pretreatment biopsies. Top tumor clonotypes rose in blood 2 weeks post-radiation, then contracted.

Time point described: blood 2 weeks post-SBRT. Treatment here: 15 Gy SBRT to primary tumor, nephrectomy 4 weeks later. The tumor was a clear cell renal cell carcinoma. The material sequenced was blood, taken from a patient whose treatment included radiotherapy and nephrectomy. J is TRBJ1-5 and V is TRBV6-5; TRBD1 aligns across 12 bases. The receptor was derived from a woman between 70 and 85 years old with renal cell carcinoma. CDR3 sequence: CASRTGQGAGQPQHF. The CDR3 DNA reads as TGTGCCAGCAGGACGGGACAGGGGGCAGGACAGCCCCAGCATTTT.